This T cell receptor (beta chain) stems from a study of post-analysis software for immune sequencing data. CDR3 length equals 16 residues. V lost 3 bases and J lost 4; bases outside the gene matches: 6. Germline assignment: CDR1 LNHNV and CDR2 YYDKDF (reference sequence). This clonotype was counted many times. Its antigen is not identified. The study, taken as a whole, reports: Significantly lower normalized Chao1 diversity was found in patients with multiple sclerosis relative to controls. Among 4 or 5 TRBV segments more frequent in patients than controls were TRBV5-6, TRBV5-1 and TRBV20-1.

Libraries were made from TCR beta cDNA, and they carried unique molecular identifiers. TCRdb redid the calling of the PCR reads with MiXCR, one entry per CDR3 protein. The sample carries more than 450,000 distinct CDR3 sequences, around 36% recorded once. This chain links TRBV15 with TRBJ2-5, with TRBD2 identical over 12 bases. Sequenced input: blood. The TCR was taken from a girl aged 2-17 years with multiple sclerosis. DNA for the CDR3: TGTGCCACCAGCAGGTCCTCTAGCGGGGGGGGAGAGACCCAGTACTTC. Its translation is CATSRSSSGGGETQYF.